This T cell receptor (beta chain) was sequenced for a study of blood T cell repertoires in COVID-19. For the study at large: From the United States, Italy and Spain came samples of acute and convalescent COVID-19.

This CDR3 has 15 residues. Trimming took 5 bases from V and 4 from J; bases not matched to a gene: 8. CDR1 SGHTA and CDR2 FQGTGA come from the germline V gene. Authors' analysis steps: Estimation of nucleated cell counts relied on the amplification of reference gene primers. Assay used: immunoSEQ multiplex PCR; TCRdb lists only in-frame clones, some missing. V, J and clone size are those of that table, while D and trimming were read from the DNA. The data show hundreds of thousands of clones, approximately 91% seen once. Donors of Cohort 3 who recovered were those that had two negative PCRs, clearance, or symptom resolution.

The sample comprised PBMCs or T cells enriched from blood (not recorded which). The origin of this receptor is a woman between 35 and 50 years old who had recovered from COVID-19. The rearrangement links TRBV7-3 to TRBJ1-1, with 9 positions matching TRBD1. CDR3 sequence (DNA): TGTGCCAGCAGCCGACGACAGGGGGAGAGCACTGAAGCTTTCTTT. Protein product: CASSRRQGESTEAFF.